Listed here are 27 T cell receptor beta chains from one sample, sequenced in a study of blood T cell repertoires in COVID-19. The repertoire was sequenced with immunoSEQ multiplex PCR; TCRdb's copy has only in-frame clones and lacks some. Of 200,000 to 300,000 clones in the sample, 85% to 90% were seen once. Sample: peripheral blood. The receptors shown here come from a woman in her fifties or sixties with COVID-19, enrolled during active disease.

The chain recombines TRBV24-1 with TRBJ2-1, with TRBD1 identical over 7 bases. The CDR3 is 16 amino acids. V shed 0 bases and J 8 bases; nucleotides not matched to a gene: 9. Germline V lookup: CDR1 KGHDR, CDR2 SFDVKD. DNA of the CDR3: TGTGCCACCAGTGATTTGAAGGGGGCGCATGTCGATGAGCAGTTCTTC. This translates into CATSDLKGAHVDEQFF.

The rearrangement links TRBV28 to TRBJ1-5; 7 nucleotides line up with TRBD1. This CDR3 is 14 amino acids long. CDR1 is MDHEN, CDR2 SYDVKM, per germline. The V segment lost 6 bases and the J segment 6 bases; nucleotides outside the gene matches: 8. CDR3 amino acids: CASRSTGMGQPQHF. In nucleotides, the CDR3 is TGTGCCAGCAGATCGACAGGGATGGGTCAGCCCCAGCATTTT.

The rearrangement joins TRBV4-1 to TRBJ1-2; 8 bases line up with TRBD1. The CDR3 totals 15 residues. V was pared by 3 bases and J by 10 bases, with 13 bases of the junction left unmatched. The germline V gene has CDR1 MGHRA and CDR2 YSYEKL. The CDR3 nucleotides are TGCGCCAGCAGCCACCCCTCCCGGGACAGGTTCCTCTACACCTTC. This gives the protein CASSHPSRDRFLYTF.

This chain uses TRBV28 with TRBJ1-1; D gene uncertain. The CDR3 is 15 residues long. Germline CDR1 and CDR2: MDHEN and SYDVKM. V was clipped by 1 base and J by 3 bases, with 12 bases between them. This CDR3 reads CASSLFRGTDTEAFF. In DNA, the CDR3 is TGTGCCAGCAGTTTATTTCGGGGTACGGACACTGAAGCTTTCTTT.

The chain is built from TRBV3-1 (or the pseudogene TRBV3-2) and TRBJ2-7; 10 bases line up with TRBD1. The CDR3 runs to 16 residues. CDR1 and CDR2 (germline): LGHDT, YNNKEL (reference sequence). The ends lost 4 bases at V and 3 bases at J; junction bases unmatched: 9. The CDR3 nucleotides read TGTGCCAGCAGCCGATTCCTCGGACAGGGGGGCTACGAGCAGTACTTC. Residues: CASSRFLGQGGYEQYF.

In this sample, this clone turned up once. The rearrangement uses TRBV5-6 and TRBJ1-5, with no clear D. V lost 0 bases, J lost 0 bases, and 7 bases lay in between. Germline V gene data show CDR1 as SGHDT and CDR2 as YYEEEE. The length of the CDR3 is 15 residues. The CDR3 DNA sequence: TGTGCCAGCAGCTTGGGGCCAAATAGCAATCAGCCCCAGCATTTT. Its translation: CASSLGPNSNQPQHF.

Here the CDR3 reads CASSPLGQTGLNYGYTF. DNA of the CDR3: TGTGCCAGCAGCCCCCTGGGCCAAACCGGTCTTAACTATGGCTACACCTTC. This rearrangement joins TRBV7-2 to TRBJ1-2; D not resolved. This CDR3 contains 17 residues. Trimming left V 5 bases short and J 1 base short, with 20 bases between. Germline lookup yields CDR1 SGHTA and CDR2 FQGNSA.

The chain is built from TRBV27 and TRBJ1-1, with D uncertain. Germline CDR1 is MNHEY and CDR2 is SMNVEV (reference sequence). The V end lost 6 bases, the J end lost 4 bases, and 18 bases lay between the germline ends. CDR3 length equals 15 residues. CDR3 loop: CASRENGGLGTEAFF. The CDR3 bases are TGTGCCAGCAGGGAGAATGGCGGGCTCGGCACTGAAGCTTTCTTT.

The rearrangement uses TRBV3-1 (or the pseudogene TRBV3-2) and TRBJ2-2; D is unresolved. Germline V lookup: CDR1 LGHDT, CDR2 YNNKEL (reference sequence). Trimming took off 4 bases at V and 8 bases at J, with 8 bases between the two ends. CDR3 length equals 12 residues. The CDR3 DNA reads TGTGCCAGCAGCCTCCGTCCGGGGGAGCTGTTTTTT. This sequence encodes CASSLRPGELFF.

This clone has just one count. The CDR3 reads CASRGGRNTGELFF. The CDR3 DNA sequence: TGTGCCAGTAGAGGAGGAAGGAACACCGGGGAGCTGTTTTTT. This chain uses TRBV19 with TRBJ2-2, with a possible D match to TRBD2 (5 bases). The V gene's germline CDR1 is LNHDA and CDR2 SQIVND (reference sequence). V lost 6 bases and J 1 base, leaving 9 bases between the germline ends. The CDR3 extends over 14 amino acids.

This clone was seen once. This chain connects TRBV2 to TRBJ2-5; D possibly corresponds to TRBD2 (7 bases). CDR3 length: 15 amino acids. Germline V gene sequence: CDR1 SNHLY, CDR2 FYNNEI. V was cut by 3 bases and J by 5 bases, with 16 bases left in between. CDR3 amino acids: CASSDGGQGGETQYF. In nucleotides, the CDR3 is TGTGCCAGCAGTGACGGGGGGCAGGGTGGCGAGACCCAGTACTTC.

This clone was counted only a few times. The chain is built from TRBV29-1 and TRBJ1-1, with TRBD1 identical over 8 bases. There are 14 residues in the CDR3. The V segment lost 7 bases and the J segment 4 bases; nucleotides outside the gene matches: 11. Germline lookup yields CDR1 SQVTM and CDR2 ANQGSEA. The CDR3 nucleotides are TGCAGCGGCACGATAGGGGGGACAGGCACTGAAGCTTTCTTT. Translated, it gives CSGTIGGTGTEAFF.

The chain links TRBV3-1 (or the pseudogene TRBV3-2) to TRBJ2-1, with a possible D match to TRBD2 (6 bases). Per the germline V gene, CDR1 is LGHDT and CDR2 is YNNKEL (reference sequence). Trimming took 8 bases from V and 8 from J, leaving 10 bases between them. The CDR3 loop spans 11 amino acids. CDR3 region: CASLGGYEQFF. The CDR3 DNA is TGTGCCAGCCTCGGGGGTTATGAGCAGTTCTTC.

This chain joins TRBV7-2 and TRBJ1-5; D is uncertain. CDR3 size: 15 residues. Germline assignment: CDR1 SGHTA and CDR2 FQGNSA. With 1 base removed from V and 2 bases from J, the gap between germline ends came to 9 bases. CDR3 in DNA: TGTGCCAGCAGCTTAGTGCGTTTGGGCAATCAGCCCCAGCATTTT. It encodes CASSLVRLGNQPQHF. The full variable domain, with the rest looked up from reference TRBV7-2 and TRBJ1-5, is GAGVSQSPSNKVTEKGKDVELRCDPISGHTALYWYRQSLGQGLEFLIYFQGNSAPDKSGLPSDRFSAERTGGSVSTLTIQRTQQEDSAVYLCASSLVRLGNQPQHFGDGTRLSIL.

The CDR3 sequence is CASSYAGTEAFF. For the CDR3, the DNA is TGTGCCAGCAGTTACGCGGGGACTGAAGCTTTCTTT. This rearrangement joins TRBV6-6 to TRBJ1-1; D gene unclear. The V gene's germline CDR1 is MNHNY and CDR2 SVGAGI (reference sequence). The CDR3 length is 12 residues. V dropped 2 bases and J dropped 5 bases, with 6 bases sitting between them.

This clone was seen just once. The chain couples TRBV6-5 to TRBJ2-3; D perhaps matches TRBD2 (5 bases). CDR3 length: 13 residues. Trimming cost V 6 bases and J 6 bases, with 13 bases left between them. From germline, CDR1 is MNHEY and CDR2 SVGAGI. The CDR3 bases are TGTGCCAGCAGGCCGAGCGGCGGTGATACGCAGTATTTT. It specifies CASRPSGGDTQYF.

The chain is built from TRBV7-2 and TRBJ1-5; 7 nucleotides match TRBD1. Germline CDR1 SGHTA, CDR2 FQGNSA. This CDR3 is built from 15 residues. The junction had 8 bases not matched to a gene; V was cut back by 2 bases and J by 7 bases. The CDR3 DNA follows: TGTGCCAGCAGCTTAAACAGGGGATTGGGCCAGCCCCAGCATTTT. Protein product: CASSLNRGLGQPQHF.

The chain couples TRBV30 to TRBJ1-6; perhaps TRBD1 as D (5 bases). The CDR3 runs to 17 residues. Germline assignment: CDR1 GTSNPN and CDR2 SVGIG (reference sequence). V gave up 0 bases and J gave up 3 bases, with 15 bases separating them. CDR3: CAWSVPATGLYNSPLHF. The CDR3 coding sequence is TGTGCCTGGAGTGTACCTGCGACGGGACTCTATAATTCACCCCTCCACTTT.

The chain combines TRBV5-1 with TRBJ2-3; 7 bases map to TRBD2. The CDR3 loop spans 16 amino acids. V lost 4 bases and J lost 1; bases outside the gene matches: 9. CDR1 is SGHRS and CDR2 is YFSETQ in the germline V gene. This CDR3 is CASSVGGGSGTDTQYF. DNA of the CDR3: TGCGCCAGCAGCGTTGGTGGCGGGAGCGGCACAGATACGCAGTATTTT.

The J gene is TRBJ1-2, the V gene TRBV28, with TRBD1 as a possible D gene (5 bases). The CDR3 contains 12 residues. With 7 bases removed from V and 3 bases from J, the gap between germline ends came to 9 bases. Germline V gives CDR1 MDHEN, CDR2 SYDVKM. CDR3 loop: CASNSGDYGYTF. The CDR3 DNA is TGTGCCAGCAATTCGGGGGACTATGGCTACACCTTC.

J is TRBJ2-1 and V is TRBV7-2; a weak D match, TRBD2 (6 bases). Germline CDR1 and CDR2: SGHTA and FQGNSA. CDR3 size: 15 residues. V lost 4 bases to trimming and J lost 5 bases, with 15 bases between them. The CDR3 DNA is TGTGCCAGCAGCTGGGACTCAACGAAAAACAATGAGCAGTTCTTC. Translating it yields CASSWDSTKNNEQFF. The full variable domain, rest sourced from reference TRBV7-2 and TRBJ2-1, is GAGVSQSPSNKVTEKGKDVELRCDPISGHTALYWYRQSLGQGLEFLIYFQGNSAPDKSGLPSDRFSAERTGGSVSTLTIQRTQQEDSAVYLCASSWDSTKNNEQFFGPGTRLTVL.

The rearrangement links TRBV5-1 to TRBJ2-1; no reliable D call. Germline CDR1 reads SGHRS; CDR2 reads YFSETQ. The CDR3 covers 16 residues. V lost 0 bases and J 1 base, leaving 11 bases between the germline ends. In nucleotides, the CDR3 is TGCGCCAGCAGCTTGGCCGCGGATATATCCTACAATGAGCAGTTCTTC. Translation gives CASSLAADISYNEQFF.

The chain uses TRBV5-4 and TRBJ2-3; 8 bases are shared with TRBD2. The V gene's germline CDR1 is SGHNT and CDR2 YYREEE (reference sequence). V lost 4 bases, J lost 0 bases, and 10 bases stayed unmatched. There are 17 residues in the CDR3. CDR3: CASSRQQREISTDTQYF. The CDR3 DNA is TGTGCCAGCAGCAGACAGCAGCGGGAGATTAGCACAGATACGCAGTATTTT.

This sequence joins TRBV11-1 and TRBJ1-1; D is unclear. Between the trimmed V and J ends, which lost 2 bases and 10 bases, there was a span of 11 bases. The germline gives CDR1 SGHAT, CDR2 FQDESV (reference sequence). This CDR3 comprises 12 residues. The CDR3 DNA follows: TGTGCCAGCAGCTTACTCACACCGGGAGCTTTCTTT. Translating gives CASSLLTPGAFF.

The chain links TRBV6-5 to TRBJ2-2; TRBD1 aligns across 8 bases. This CDR3 has 16 residues. V shed 2 bases and J 7 bases; nucleotides not matched to a gene: 9. CDR1 and CDR2 (germline): MNHEY, SVGAGI. As DNA, the CDR3 is TGTGCCAGCAGTTACCCCCCAGGGGGCGTTGGCGGGGAGCTGTTTTTT. Encoded protein: CASSYPPGGVGGELFF.

The chain links TRBV6-5 to TRBJ1-1; unclear D gene. Per the germline V gene, CDR1 is MNHEY and CDR2 is SVGAGI. The V gene lost 0 bases and the J gene lost 9 bases, with 17 bases spanning the gap. The CDR3 is 15 residues long. The DNA for the CDR3 is TGTGCCAGCAGTTACTCCTCGGCGCCTAGCTCCAAAGCTTTCTTT. Protein: CASSYSSAPSSKAFF.

The rearrangement uses TRBV6-5 and TRBJ2-1; the D gene is possibly TRBD2 (5 bases). Trimming left V 4 bases short and J 8 bases short, with 12 bases between. From germline, CDR1 is MNHEY and CDR2 SVGAGI. This CDR3 is 13 amino acids long. The DNA of the CDR3 is TGTGCCAGCAGTTTCATCCCGCGGGATGAGCAGTTCTTC. Protein product: CASSFIPRDEQFF.